The 28 T cell receptor beta chains listed next were all sequenced from one sample in a study of Ad26.COV2.S vaccination and SARS-CoV-2 variants. Treatment defined: roughly 19 received Ad26.COV2.S at low or high dose, single or two shots; 5 received placebo; per-sample allocation not given. On day 63 after the first injection, vaccine and placebo recipients gave samples. Assay used: immunoSEQ multiplex PCR; TCRdb lists only in-frame clones, some missing. This table has 300,000 to 400,000 clones, around 85% appearing once. The input for sequencing was peripheral blood, taken in a trial of Ad26.COV2.S vaccine versus placebo. The receptors shown here come from a person aged 18-65 years who received the Ad26.COV2.S COVID-19 vaccine or a placebo.

In this sample, this clone turned up a few times. The chain links TRBV15 to TRBJ2-1; no definite D call. The CDR3 is 14 residues long. Germline V gene lookup returns CDR1 LNHNV and CDR2 YYDKDF (reference sequence). V dropped 0 bases and J dropped 9 bases, with 12 bases sitting between them. The CDR3 DNA follows: TGTGCCACCAGCAGAGATCCGGCTGACCGTGAGCAGTTCTTC. It yields the protein CATSRDPADREQFF.

This rearrangement joins TRBV18 to TRBJ1-4, with 8 bases matching TRBD1. This CDR3 region has 16 residues. The J segment lost 8 bases and the V segment lost 0 bases, leaving 8 bases of the junction unmatched. From germline, CDR1 is KGHSH and CDR2 LQKENI. The CDR3 DNA is TGTGCCAGCTCACCACCAGGATGGACAGGGAGCGAAAAACTGTTTTTT. Translation: CASSPPGWTGSEKLFF. Full variable domain (outside the CDR3, taken from reference TRBV18 and TRBJ1-4): NAGVMQNPRHLVRRRGQEARLRCSPMKGHSHVYWYRQLPEEGLKFMVYLQKENIIDESGMPKERFSAEFPKEGPSILRIQQVVRGDSAAYFCASSPPGWTGSEKLFFGSGTQLSVL.

This clone was observed a few times. V gene TRBV6-5 combines with J gene TRBJ1-2; D is uncertain. With 9 bases removed from V and 8 bases from J, the gap between germline ends came to 22 bases. The CDR3 loop spans 14 amino acids. Germline lookup yields CDR1 MNHEY and CDR2 SVGAGI. The DNA for the CDR3 is TGTGCCAGTCGTGGGCGGCAAACTAAGGAGGGCTACACCTTC. Translation: CASRGRQTKEGYTF.

J is TRBJ1-3 and V is TRBV9; weak D call: TRBD1 (6 bases). This CDR3 is built from 15 residues. V was cut by 7 bases and J by 2 bases, with 16 bases left in between. Germline V CDR1 and CDR2: SGDLS, YYNGEE. CDR3 region: CASDQGQITGNTIYF. The CDR3 coding sequence is TGTGCCAGCGATCAGGGACAAATAACTGGAAACACCATATATTTT.

The V call is TRBV4-1, the J call TRBJ1-3, with D hard to call. CDR1 and CDR2 from the germline V gene are MGHRA and YSYEKL. The CDR3 has 15 amino acids. The V end was cut by 0 bases, the J end by 0 bases, with 6 bases between. CDR3 region: CASSQDLISGNTIYF. The CDR3 coding sequence is TGCGCCAGCAGCCAAGATCTGATCTCTGGAAACACCATATATTTT.

The V and J genes are TRBV29-1 and TRBJ2-5; TRBD2 agrees at 10 bases. This CDR3 is 14 amino acids long. V shed 3 bases and J 14 bases; nucleotides not matched to a gene: 15. The V gene's germline CDR1 is SQVTM and CDR2 ANQGSEA. CDR3 amino acids: CSVDETSGSGPGYF. The CDR3, as DNA: TGCAGCGTTGATGAGACTAGCGGGTCGGGCCCGGGATACTTC.

This chain joins TRBV5-4 and TRBJ2-5; D call uncertain. The CDR3 spans 13 residues. Germline V lookup: CDR1 SGHNT, CDR2 YYREEE (reference sequence). V shed 2 bases and J shed 4 bases, with 9 bases lying between them. CDR3 nucleotides: TGTGCCAGCAGCTTTCAGGACGGAGAGACCCAGTACTTC. The encoded protein is CASSFQDGETQYF.

This clone was detected only once. The chain couples TRBV5-6 to TRBJ2-3, with D possibly being TRBD1 (5 bases). Germline CDR1 and CDR2: SGHDT and YYEEEE. The CDR3 totals 13 residues. V lost 1 base, J lost 4 bases, and 7 bases lay in between. CDR3: CASSLLGADTQYF. CDR3 coding DNA: TGTGCCAGCAGCTTGTTAGGGGCAGATACGCAGTATTTT.

V and J are TRBV5-8 and TRBJ1-5, with TRBD1 matching 7 bases. The CDR3 has 14 amino acids. Germline CDR1 is SGHTS and CDR2 is YDEGEE. Trimming removed 2 bases from V and 6 bases from J; junction bases left unmatched: 5. The DNA for the CDR3 is TGTGCCAGCAGCTTTTACAGGGGAGGTCAGCCCCAGCATTTT. Residues: CASSFYRGGQPQHF.

The chain joins TRBV24-1 to TRBJ2-1; a weak D match, TRBD1 (6 bases). Trimming removed 1 base from V and 5 bases from J, with 17 bases in between. From germline, CDR1 is KGHDR and CDR2 SFDVKD. The CDR3 is 17 amino acids. The DNA of the CDR3 is TGTGCCACCAGTGATTTAAGGCAGGGGACGCGCAACAATGAGCAGTTCTTC. Protein product: CATSDLRQGTRNNEQFF.

This chain uses TRBV18 with TRBJ1-2; D might be TRBD1 (5 bases). Trimming took off 3 bases at V and 8 bases at J, with 13 bases between the two ends. The germline V gene encodes CDR1 KGHSH and CDR2 LQKENI. The CDR3 runs to 13 residues. DNA of the CDR3: TGTGCCAGCTCACCTACTGTAGGGGACGGCTACACCTTC. Translation gives CASSPTVGDGYTF.

This chain links TRBV27 with TRBJ1-2; D is perhaps TRBD1 (6 bases). V was shortened by 3 bases and J by 6 bases, with 14 bases between the two germline ends. This CDR3 spans 14 amino acids. The germline V gene has CDR1 MNHEY and CDR2 SMNVEV (reference sequence). This CDR3 reads CASSFAVSGDGYTF. CDR3 DNA sequence: TGTGCCAGCAGTTTTGCCGTCTCAGGGGATGGCTACACCTTC.

This clone has only one observation. The chain carries TRBV28 and TRBJ1-5, with D unclear. This CDR3 has 14 residues. Trimming removed 6 bases from V and 0 bases from J, with 9 bases in between. Germline CDR1 is MDHEN and CDR2 is SYDVKM. CDR3 protein: CASRAWRSNQPQHF. DNA of the CDR3: TGTGCCAGCAGAGCTTGGCGTAGCAATCAGCCCCAGCATTTT.

The rearrangement joins TRBV3-1 (or the pseudogene TRBV3-2) to TRBJ2-7; 9 nucleotides match TRBD1. The CDR3 loop spans 14 amino acids. Germline trimming cut 4 bases from V and 3 bases from J; bases unmatched to any gene: 4. CDR1 LGHDT and CDR2 YNNKEL come from the germline V gene (reference sequence). The CDR3 loop reads CASSPGTGLYEQYF. The CDR3 DNA reads TGTGCCAGCAGCCCCGGGACAGGGCTCTACGAGCAGTACTTC.

The chain recombines TRBV6-1 with TRBJ1-2; TRBD1 aligns across 8 bases. V dropped 4 bases and J dropped 8; count of bases not matched to a gene: 15. CDR3 size: 16 residues. Looked up from germline, CDR1 is MNHNS and CDR2 is SASEGT. CDR3 DNA: TGTGCCAGCAGTGGGGCACAGGGGGTGAAACCATCCGGCTACACCTTC. Translation: CASSGAQGVKPSGYTF.

The V gene is TRBV24-1, the J gene TRBJ2-3; D not resolved. V was cut by 7 bases and J by 1 base, with 2 bases left in between. The CDR3 contains 11 residues. CDR1 is KGHDR, CDR2 SFDVKD, per germline. CDR3 sequence reads: CATSRTDTQYF. CDR3 nucleotide sequence: TGTGCCACCAGCCGCACAGATACGCAGTATTTT.

CDR3 sequence (DNA): TGTGCCAGCAGCGGGAGAGAACTGAACACTGAAGCTTTCTTT. Protein product: CASSGRELNTEAFF. This rearrangement joins TRBV9 to TRBJ1-1; D gene ambiguous. The germline CDR1 and CDR2 sequences are SGDLS and YYNGEE. V dropped 3 bases and J dropped 0 bases, with 9 bases sitting between them. The CDR3 spans 14 residues.

The chain links TRBV10-1 to TRBJ2-3; 7 bases align to TRBD2. Germline lookup yields CDR1 WNHNN and CDR2 SYGVQD (reference sequence). V trimming: 0 bases; J trimming: 9 bases; junction bases outside the gene matches: 0. The CDR3 runs 12 residues. The CDR3 region has the DNA TGCGCCAGCAGTGAGTCTAGCGGGACGCAGTATTTT. It yields the protein CASSESSGTQYF.

This clone was picked up one time. This sequence joins TRBV19 and TRBJ1-1; TRBD1 matches 7 bases. The V gene end was trimmed by 7 bases and the J gene end by 0 bases; junction bases not matched to a gene: 5. The CDR3 consists of 14 residues. The germline V gene encodes CDR1 LNHDA and CDR2 SQIVND (reference sequence). CDR3 coding DNA: TGTGCCAGTACCGGGACAGTCATGAACACTGAAGCTTTCTTT. It encodes CASTGTVMNTEAFF.

The chain is built from TRBV7-8 and TRBJ2-3, with TRBD2 matching 8 bases. CDR1 is SGHVS, CDR2 FQNEAQ, per germline. The CDR3 consists of 17 residues. The ends lost 0 bases at V and 2 bases at J; junction bases unmatched: 7. CDR3 in amino acids: CASSLALSGGATDTQYF. CDR3 in DNA: TGTGCCAGCAGCTTAGCGCTGAGCGGGGGAGCCACAGATACGCAGTATTTT.

The chain recombines TRBV24-1 with TRBJ1-1; TRBD1 is a possible D gene (6 bases). CDR3 length: 12 amino acids. Germline V CDR1 and CDR2: KGHDR, SFDVKD. The CDR3 region has the DNA TGTGGGGCCCAGGGGAGTAGCACTGAAGCTTTCTTT. This gives the protein CGAQGSSTEAFF.

The chain employs TRBV7-9 and TRBJ2-5; TRBD2 aligns across 7 bases. Trimming took 0 bases from V and 1 from J; bases not matched to a gene: 5. Germline V gene data show CDR1 as SEHNR and CDR2 as FQNEAQ (reference sequence). This CDR3 region has 16 residues. For the CDR3, the DNA is TGTGCCAGCAGCTTAGCGCGGAGCGGGGTCCAAGAGACCCAGTACTTC. Translated: CASSLARSGVQETQYF.

J is TRBJ2-5 and V is TRBV5-4, with D possibly matching TRBD1 (5 bases). V was pared by 3 bases and J by 5 bases, with 11 bases between. CDR3 length equals 13 residues. Germline V gene sequence: CDR1 SGHNT, CDR2 YYREEE (reference sequence). CDR3 DNA sequence: TGTGCCAGCAGCTGGGGCACGAGGGAGACCCAGTACTTC. It is translated as CASSWGTRETQYF.

The rearrangement joins TRBV11-2 to TRBJ1-4, with a weak D call TRBD1 (6 bases). Germline V gene sequence: CDR1 SGHAT, CDR2 FQNNGV. This CDR3 has 15 residues. Between the trimmed V and J ends, which lost 3 bases and 8 bases, there was a span of 16 bases. The CDR3 reads CASSFTDRIGEKLFF. The CDR3 bases are TGTGCCAGCAGCTTTACCGACAGGATAGGCGAAAAACTGTTTTTT.

The chain joins TRBV27 to TRBJ2-5; maybe TRBD2 (6 bases). V lost 0 bases and J 2 bases, leaving 7 bases between the germline ends. The CDR3 covers 14 residues. Germline CDR1 and CDR2: MNHEY and SMNVEV (reference sequence). The CDR3 is CASSLSGTQETQYF. Written as DNA, the CDR3 is TGTGCCAGCAGTTTATCCGGGACTCAAGAGACCCAGTACTTC.

The rearrangement joins TRBV6-5 to TRBJ1-3; a weak D match, TRBD1 (5 bases). The V gene lost 4 bases and the J gene lost 4 bases, with 17 bases spanning the gap. CDR1 and CDR2 from the germline V gene are MNHEY and SVGAGI. This CDR3 has 16 residues. CDR3 region: CASSLSREIGGNTIYF. The DNA for the CDR3 is TGTGCCAGCAGTTTGTCCAGGGAAATCGGAGGAAACACCATATATTTT.

V is TRBV12-3 or TRBV12-4 and J is TRBJ1-2; 8 nucleotides agree with TRBD1. The CDR3 contains 13 residues. The V segment lost 5 bases and the J segment 4 bases; nucleotides outside the gene matches: 3. The CDR3 region has the DNA TGTGCCAGCAGTCCAGGACAGGGCTATGGCTACACCTTC. It specifies CASSPGQGYGYTF.

The V gene is TRBV6-5, the J gene TRBJ2-3; D remains ambiguous. From germline, CDR1 is MNHEY and CDR2 SVGAGI. There are 15 residues in the CDR3. Trimming shortened V by 1 base and J by 1 base, and 9 bases separated the two germline ends. The CDR3 region is CASSYLSRGTDTQYF. DNA for the CDR3: TGTGCCAGCAGTTACTTGTCTAGGGGCACAGATACGCAGTATTTT.